A selection of T cell receptor beta chains follows, all from one sample in a study of T cells in Graves' hyperthyroidism and ophthalmopathy. One entry per CDR3 protein, called by TCRdb with MiXCR from the multiplex PCR reads. The table records approximately 620,000 distinct CDR3 sequences, about 14% of them present only once. Specimen: blood. Receptors originate from a young woman with Graves' hyperthyroidism that later progressed to Graves' ophthalmopathy. The CDR3 runs from the conserved cysteine through the conserved F or W. The order of the fields is J gene, D gene, V gene, clone size, CDR3 protein, CDR3 DNA. A D gene is named only where the DNA matches it firmly. The size of a clone is reported for some rows only, either as once, few or many, or as a class for expanded clones.

J gene: TRBJ2-1; D gene: -; V gene: TRBV3-1; clone size: many; CDR3 protein: CASERRDNNEQFF; CDR3 DNA: TGTGCCAGTGAGCGGCGGGATAACAATGAGCAGTTCTTC
J gene: TRBJ1-1; D gene: -; V gene: TRBV11-3; clone size: many; CDR3 protein: CASSLERAREAFF; CDR3 DNA: TGTGCCAGCAGCTTAGAACGGGCGCGGGAAGCTTTCTTT
J gene: TRBJ2-2; D gene: -; V gene: TRBV29-1; clone size: -; CDR3 protein: CSVALGAELRIFF; CDR3 DNA: -
J gene: TRBJ1-2; D gene: -; V gene: TRBV30; clone size: few; CDR3 protein: CAWSRASGYTF; CDR3 DNA: TGTGCCTGGAGTAGAGCTAGTGGCTACACCTTC
J gene: TRBJ2-5; D gene: -; V gene: TRBV5-5; clone size: many; CDR3 protein: CASSPPVAGSETQYF; CDR3 DNA: TGTGCCAGCAGCCCCCCGGTGGCGGGATCAGAGACCCAGTACTTC
J gene: TRBJ2-5; D gene: -; V gene: TRBV18; clone size: many; CDR3 protein: CASSPRDNQETQYF; CDR3 DNA: TGTGCCAGCTCACCCCGGGACAACCAAGAGACCCAGTACTTC
J gene: TRBJ2-5; D gene: -; V gene: TRBV6-2/TRBV6-3; clone size: -; CDR3 protein: CASSFGGGGRTQYF; CDR3 DNA: TGTGCCAGCAGTTTTGGTGGGGGCGGGCGCACCCAGTACTTC
J gene: TRBJ1-5; D gene: TRBD1; V gene: TRBV27; clone size: many; CDR3 protein: CASSRQGARGQPQHF; CDR3 DNA: TGTGCCAGCAGCCGACAGGGGGCGCGAGGTCAGCCCCAGCATTTT
J gene: TRBJ2-3; D gene: -; V gene: TRBV29-1; clone size: few; CDR3 protein: CSCLRDTQYF; CDR3 DNA: TGCAGCTGCTTACGAGATACGCAGTATTTT
J gene: TRBJ1-5; D gene: TRBD1; V gene: TRBV5-1; clone size: many; CDR3 protein: CASSPETGTNQPQHF; CDR3 DNA: TGCGCCAGCAGCCCCGAGACAGGGACCAATCAGCCCCAGCATTTT
J gene: TRBJ2-1; D gene: -; V gene: TRBV24-1; clone size: many; CDR3 protein: CATSAGKGPRISEQFF; CDR3 DNA: TGTGCCACCAGTGCAGGTAAGGGACCGAGAATAAGTGAGCAGTTCTTC
J gene: TRBJ1-1; D gene: -; V gene: TRBV19; clone size: few; CDR3 protein: CASSIRKGMNTEAFF; CDR3 DNA: TGTGCCAGTAGTATTCGAAAGGGGATGAACACTGAAGCTTTCTTT
J gene: TRBJ1-1; D gene: -; V gene: TRBV7-2; clone size: many; CDR3 protein: CASSLRRGATEAFF; CDR3 DNA: TGTGCCAGCAGCTTACGTAGGGGCGCCACTGAAGCTTTCTTT
J gene: TRBJ1-1; D gene: -; V gene: TRBV24-1; clone size: many; CDR3 protein: CATSDRFKTSEAFF; CDR3 DNA: TGTGCCACCAGTGACCGCTTCAAGACCTCTGAAGCTTTCTTT
J gene: TRBJ2-3; D gene: -; V gene: TRBV29-1; clone size: many; CDR3 protein: CSVPPRDGLFVTQYF; CDR3 DNA: TGCAGCGTCCCTCCCCGGGACGGGCTTTTCGTTACGCAGTATTTT
J gene: TRBJ1-2; D gene: -; V gene: TRBV19; clone size: many; CDR3 protein: CASSIPGPIYGYTF; CDR3 DNA: TGTGCCAGTAGTATACCGGGACCGATCTATGGCTACACCTTC
J gene: TRBJ2-3; D gene: -; V gene: TRBV27; clone size: -; CDR3 protein: CASKGVTDTQYF; CDR3 DNA: TGTGCCAGCAAAGGGGTTACAGATACGCAGTATTTT
J gene: TRBJ1-1; D gene: -; V gene: TRBV6-8; clone size: -; CDR3 protein: CVSGRQQGVNTEAFF; CDR3 DNA: TGTGTCAGCGGGCGACAACAGGGAGTGAACACTGAAGCTTTCTTT
J gene: TRBJ1-5; D gene: -; V gene: TRBV10-3; clone size: many; CDR3 protein: CAISERDQPQHF; CDR3 DNA: TGTGCCATCAGTGAGCGTGATCAGCCCCAGCATTTT
J gene: TRBJ2-2; D gene: -; V gene: TRBV5-4; clone size: few; CDR3 protein: CASGLGHTGELFF; CDR3 DNA: TGTGCCAGCGGCCTCGGACATACCGGGGAGCTGTTTTTT
J gene: TRBJ1-1; D gene: -; V gene: TRBV6-5; clone size: many; CDR3 protein: CASSYSTGSYMDTEAFF; CDR3 DNA: TGTGCCAGCAGTTACTCGACTGGCAGTTATATGGACACTGAAGCTTTCTTT
J gene: TRBJ1-3; D gene: -; V gene: TRBV24-1; clone size: many; CDR3 protein: CATQGINRNTIYF; CDR3 DNA: TGTGCCACCCAGGGCATCAATAGAAACACCATATATTTT
J gene: TRBJ2-7; D gene: TRBD2; V gene: TRBV28; clone size: many; CDR3 protein: CASSLKPGLAVVVTVKAYEQYF; CDR3 DNA: TGTGCCAGCAGTTTAAAGCCAGGACTAGCGGTGGTCGTAACTGTAAAAGCCTACGAGCAGTACTTC
J gene: TRBJ1-4; D gene: -; V gene: TRBV6-2/TRBV6-3; clone size: many; CDR3 protein: CASSPGSPKGLFF; CDR3 DNA: TGTGCCAGCAGTCCCGGGTCACCCAAGGGACTGTTTTTT
J gene: TRBJ2-1; D gene: -; V gene: TRBV30; clone size: few; CDR3 protein: CAWSNGVSYNEQFF; CDR3 DNA: TGTGCCTGGAGTAACGGAGTATCCTACAATGAGCAGTTCTTC
J gene: TRBJ1-2; D gene: -; V gene: TRBV7-2; clone size: many; CDR3 protein: CASSLMALGGEGYGYTF; CDR3 DNA: TGTGCCAGCAGCTTAATGGCCCTAGGGGGGGAGGGCTATGGCTACACCTTC
J gene: TRBJ2-7; D gene: -; V gene: TRBV20-1; clone size: -; CDR3 protein: CSASGPAPVYEQYF; CDR3 DNA: TGCAGTGCTAGTGGGCCAGCTCCGGTCTACGAGCAGTACTTC
J gene: TRBJ2-7; D gene: TRBD1; V gene: TRBV4-2; clone size: few; CDR3 protein: CASSQDLRTGDSYEQYF; CDR3 DNA: TGTGCCAGCAGCCAAGATCTCCGGACAGGGGACTCCTACGAGCAGTACTTC
J gene: TRBJ2-5; D gene: -; V gene: TRBV4-1; clone size: many; CDR3 protein: CASSQDRGRGETQYF; CDR3 DNA: TGCGCCAGCAGCCAAGATCGGGGTAGAGGGGAGACCCAGTACTTC
J gene: TRBJ2-2; D gene: -; V gene: TRBV20-1; clone size: -; CDR3 protein: CSAPFSGDTGELFF; CDR3 DNA: TGCAGTGCTCCTTTTTCAGGAGACACCGGGGAGCTGTTTTTT
J gene: TRBJ1-5; D gene: -; V gene: TRBV6-1; clone size: few; CDR3 protein: CASSNREVVGSQPQHF; CDR3 DNA: TGTGCCAGCAGCAACAGGGAGGTTGTGGGCAGTCAGCCCCAGCATTTT
J gene: TRBJ2-7; D gene: -; V gene: TRBV3-1; clone size: many; CDR3 protein: CASSQDVGNFYEQYF; CDR3 DNA: TGTGCCAGCAGCCAAGATGTTGGAAATTTCTACGAGCAGTACTTC
J gene: TRBJ1-3; D gene: -; V gene: TRBV10-3; clone size: -; CDR3 protein: CATHPHDSQNPYSGNTIYF; CDR3 DNA: TGTGCCACCCACCCTCATGACAGTCAGAACCCCTACTCTGGAAACACCATATATTTT
J gene: TRBJ1-2; D gene: TRBD1; V gene: TRBV20-1; clone size: many; CDR3 protein: CSARDTGTGGTYGYTF; CDR3 DNA: TGCAGTGCTAGAGATACCGGGACAGGGGGTACCTATGGCTACACCTTC
J gene: TRBJ1-1; D gene: -; V gene: TRBV2; clone size: many; CDR3 protein: CASGRLMGAEAFF; CDR3 DNA: TGTGCCAGTGGTCGCCTGATGGGGGCTGAAGCTTTCTTT
J gene: TRBJ1-5; D gene: -; V gene: TRBV6-1; clone size: -; CDR3 protein: CASSEQGLGYDQPQHF; CDR3 DNA: TGTGCCAGCAGTGAACAGGGGCTCGGATACGATCAGCCCCAGCATTTT
J gene: TRBJ2-5; D gene: -; V gene: TRBV6-1; clone size: few; CDR3 protein: CASSDGVRETQYF; CDR3 DNA: TGTGCCAGCAGTGATGGAGTAAGGGAGACCCAGTACTTC
J gene: TRBJ1-1; D gene: -; V gene: TRBV27; clone size: many; CDR3 protein: CASSLGVAAQSTKAFF; CDR3 DNA: TGTGCCAGCAGTTTGGGTGTCGCCGCTCAGAGCACTAAAGCTTTCTTT
J gene: TRBJ2-2; D gene: -; V gene: TRBV30; clone size: many; CDR3 protein: CAWARSGELFF; CDR3 DNA: TGTGCCTGGGCCAGGTCCGGGGAGCTGTTTTTT
J gene: TRBJ2-1; D gene: TRBD2; V gene: TRBV27; clone size: many; CDR3 protein: CASSSVAGYNEQFF; CDR3 DNA: TGTGCCAGCAGTTCAGTAGCGGGGTACAATGAGCAGTTCTTC
J gene: TRBJ2-7; D gene: -; V gene: TRBV6-1; clone size: many; CDR3 protein: CASSGGRGGYEQYF; CDR3 DNA: TGTGCCAGCAGTGGGGGGAGAGGGGGATACGAGCAGTACTTC
J gene: TRBJ2-1; D gene: -; V gene: TRBV6-2/TRBV6-3; clone size: many; CDR3 protein: CASSYGRSVQFF; CDR3 DNA: TGTGCCAGCAGTTACGGTCGCAGCGTGCAGTTCTTC
J gene: TRBJ2-5; D gene: TRBD2; V gene: TRBV20-1; clone size: once; CDR3 protein: CSARGIGTSGTQSQETQYF; CDR3 DNA: TGCAGTGCTAGAGGAATAGGGACTAGCGGGACCCAATCTCAAGAGACCCAGTACTTC
J gene: TRBJ2-7; D gene: -; V gene: TRBV7-2; clone size: few; CDR3 protein: CASSFGGGRGVDEQYF; CDR3 DNA: TGTGCCAGCAGCTTTGGGGGCGGCAGGGGAGTCGACGAGCAGTACTTC
J gene: TRBJ1-3; D gene: -; V gene: TRBV10-2; clone size: many; CDR3 protein: CASRQGGEDTIYF; CDR3 DNA: TGCGCCAGCAGGCAGGGAGGGGAAGACACCATATATTTT
J gene: TRBJ2-7; D gene: TRBD2; V gene: TRBV20-1; clone size: many; CDR3 protein: CSALTGTSGSVGEQYF; CDR3 DNA: TGCAGTGCTCTTACTGGGACTAGCGGGAGCGTTGGGGAGCAGTACTTC
J gene: TRBJ1-2; D gene: TRBD1; V gene: TRBV6-1; clone size: few; CDR3 protein: CATHRGLTGYTF; CDR3 DNA: TGTGCCACACACAGGGGGCTTACCGGCTACACCTTC
J gene: TRBJ2-3; D gene: -; V gene: TRBV10-3; clone size: many; CDR3 protein: CAIRKGTDTQYF; CDR3 DNA: TGTGCCATCAGGAAGGGCACAGATACGCAGTATTTT
J gene: TRBJ2-5; D gene: -; V gene: TRBV5-1; clone size: -; CDR3 protein: CASSRLSAGSKETQYF; CDR3 DNA: TGCGCCAGCAGCCGACTATCTGCCGGCAGTAAAGAGACCCAGTACTTC
J gene: TRBJ2-3; D gene: -; V gene: TRBV11-3; clone size: many; CDR3 protein: CASSFGGRTNHVTDTQYF; CDR3 DNA: TGTGCCAGCAGCTTTGGGGGGAGGACGAACCACGTCACAGATACGCAGTATTTT
J gene: TRBJ2-5; D gene: TRBD1; V gene: TRBV6-2/TRBV6-3; clone size: many; CDR3 protein: CASKPGGSQETQYF; CDR3 DNA: TGTGCCAGTAAGCCAGGGGGTTCTCAAGAGACCCAGTACTTC
J gene: TRBJ1-3; D gene: -; V gene: TRBV27; clone size: many; CDR3 protein: CASRFSSGNTIYF; CDR3 DNA: TGTGCCAGCCGTTTTAGCTCTGGAAACACCATATATTTT
J gene: TRBJ1-2; D gene: -; V gene: TRBV5-1; clone size: many; CDR3 protein: CASSLASGPTNYGYTF; CDR3 DNA: TGCGCCAGCAGCTTGGCCTCAGGACCGACTAACTATGGCTACACCTTC
J gene: TRBJ2-7; D gene: -; V gene: TRBV3-1; clone size: many; CDR3 protein: CASSQGREAYEQYF; CDR3 DNA: TGTGCCAGCAGCCAAGGGAGGGAAGCCTACGAGCAGTACTTC
J gene: TRBJ2-2; D gene: -; V gene: TRBV6-2/TRBV6-3; clone size: many; CDR3 protein: CASSYSGDTGELFF; CDR3 DNA: TGTGCCAGCAGTTACTCGGGGGACACCGGGGAGCTGTTTTTT
J gene: TRBJ1-4; D gene: TRBD1; V gene: TRBV28; clone size: many; CDR3 protein: CASMAGQGRFWDEKLFF; CDR3 DNA: TGTGCCAGCATGGCCGGACAGGGGAGGTTTTGGGATGAAAAACTGTTTTTT
J gene: TRBJ2-7; D gene: -; V gene: TRBV9; clone size: few; CDR3 protein: CASSVMAGTYEQYF; CDR3 DNA: TGTGCCAGCAGCGTAATGGCGGGAACCTACGAGCAGTACTTC
J gene: TRBJ2-3; D gene: TRBD1; V gene: TRBV6-1; clone size: many; CDR3 protein: CASSPIPGQGNGTDTQYF; CDR3 DNA: TGTGCCAGCAGTCCGATCCCGGGACAGGGCAACGGCACAGATACGCAGTATTTT
J gene: TRBJ2-7; D gene: TRBD1; V gene: TRBV6-1; clone size: many; CDR3 protein: CATEEGTGFYEQYF; CDR3 DNA: TGTGCCACCGAGGAAGGGACAGGGTTCTACGAGCAGTACTTC
J gene: TRBJ2-7; D gene: -; V gene: TRBV18; clone size: few; CDR3 protein: CASSLNQGKVVYEQYF; CDR3 DNA: TGTGCCAGCTCCCTAAACCAGGGAAAAGTGGTCTACGAGCAGTACTTC